A few counts support the clone carrying this T cell receptor beta chain. This specimen comes from a study of blood T cell repertoires in COVID-19. The assay was immunoSEQ multiplex PCR, and TCRdb's table has in-frame clones only and misses some. The repertoire consists of 200,000 to 250,000 clones, with more than 80% occurring once and the leading ten covering roughly 1.8%. This CDR3 comprises 13 residues. Trimming took off 5 bases at V and 4 bases at J, with 11 bases between the two ends. The sequencing sample was made of PBMCs or T cells enriched from blood (not recorded which). The TCR sequence derives from a man in his sixties who had recovered from COVID-19. The chain employs TRBV12-3 or TRBV12-4 and TRBJ1-1; no firm D call. CDR3 amino acids: CASSDQRGTEAFF. The CDR3 DNA follows: TGTGCCAGCAGTGATCAACGGGGCACTGAAGCTTTCTTT.